This TCR beta chain appears in the sequencing data of a study of beta chain features in type 1 diabetes. Per the germline V gene, CDR1 is SQVTM and CDR2 is ANQGSEA. The CDR3 is 14 amino acids long, termini counted. Sorted cells reached over 95% purity in every population. Details on this clone: Because the CDR3's place on the DNA is in doubt, the DNA is left out and the CDR3 is given as listed by TCRdb.

The investigators reverse transcribed all of the isolated RNA, so they sequenced expressed TCRB transcripts. Several million reads were obtained on average from naive, central memory and regulatory T cell samples. Sequencing was performed with immunoSEQ multiplex PCR; in TCRdb, only in-frame clones are kept and a portion is missing. The sample has under 250,000 clones; 14% are singletons. The sequenced sample was naive CD4+ T cells from blood. The chain employs TRBV29-1 and TRBJ2-7; the table assigns TRBD1, which was not confirmed against the DNA. This receptor was taken from a woman aged 40 to 55 in good health. CDR3 in amino acids: CSVGPGQGRYEQYF.